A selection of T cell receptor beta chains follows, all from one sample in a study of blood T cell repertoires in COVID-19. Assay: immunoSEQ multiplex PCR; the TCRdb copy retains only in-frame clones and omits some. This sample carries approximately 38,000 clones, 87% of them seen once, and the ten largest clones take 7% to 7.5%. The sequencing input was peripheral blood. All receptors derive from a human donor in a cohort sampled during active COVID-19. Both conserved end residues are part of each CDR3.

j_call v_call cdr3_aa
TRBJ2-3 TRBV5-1 CASSPHGTSGEYTDTQYF
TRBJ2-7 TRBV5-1 CASSLWGDKSSYEQYF
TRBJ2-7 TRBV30 CAWSDRVYEQYF
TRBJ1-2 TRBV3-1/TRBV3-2 CASSQDNRAGGYTF
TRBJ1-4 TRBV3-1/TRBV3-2 CASSQDDRWGFEKLFF
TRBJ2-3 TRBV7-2 CASSPSYTDTQYF
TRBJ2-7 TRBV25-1 CASRMTGSGGFVLPEQYF
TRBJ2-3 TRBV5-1 CASSLGEGRTDTQYF
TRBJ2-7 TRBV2 CASSPGDSSSYEQYF
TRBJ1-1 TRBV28 CASSLGGDLSEAFF
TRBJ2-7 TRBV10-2 CASSERQGLYEQYF
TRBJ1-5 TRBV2 CASSGSRVRHF
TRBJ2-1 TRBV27 CASSPGTRLHNEQFF
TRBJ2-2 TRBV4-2 CASSLTRRTSGRSGELFF
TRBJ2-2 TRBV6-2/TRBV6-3 CASSRQGRTGELFF
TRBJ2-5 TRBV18 CASSPVGQGETQYF
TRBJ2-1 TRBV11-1 CASSERDRGYNEQFF
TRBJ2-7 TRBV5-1 CASSFGQGNYEQYF
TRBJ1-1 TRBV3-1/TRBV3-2 CASSQDTGRTEAFF
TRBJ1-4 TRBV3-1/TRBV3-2 CASRLQGANEKLFF
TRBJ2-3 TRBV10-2 CAAGALGGDTQYF
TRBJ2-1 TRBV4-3 CASSQEGGRAGEQFF
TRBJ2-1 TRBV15 CATSRLEMSSYNEQFF
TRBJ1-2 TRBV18 CASSRSDRANGYTF
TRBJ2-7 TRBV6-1 CASSDLYEQYF
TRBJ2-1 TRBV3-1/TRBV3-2 CASSPLQDYIYNEQFF
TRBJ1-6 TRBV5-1 CASSLDPGSSYNSPLHF
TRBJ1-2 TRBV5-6 CASSHRDSLPYGYTF
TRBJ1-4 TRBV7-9 CASSLGGFSRRNEKLFF
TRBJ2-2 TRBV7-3 CASSRLAGGNTGELFF
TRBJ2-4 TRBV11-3 CASSLGGGRENIQYF
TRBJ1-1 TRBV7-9 CASSLSGGTEAFF
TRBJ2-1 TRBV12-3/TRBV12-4 CASSFLYNEQFF
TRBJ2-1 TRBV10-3 CAISESQGGNEQFF
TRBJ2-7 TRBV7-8 CASSAYDRAVFEQYF
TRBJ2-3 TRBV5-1 CASSSQGSSTDTQYF
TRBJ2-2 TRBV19 CASSNWGRFAGELFF
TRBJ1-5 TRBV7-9 CASSSGFQPQHF
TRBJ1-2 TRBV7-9 CASSPSGFGYDYGYTF
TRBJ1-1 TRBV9 CASSVVGGDTEAFF
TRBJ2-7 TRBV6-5 CASSYVDLRGGYEQYF
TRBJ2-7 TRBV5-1 CASSSRLAGAVDEQYF
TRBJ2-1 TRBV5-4 CASSFRTGAYNEQFF
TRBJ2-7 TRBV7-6 CASSDRSEQYF
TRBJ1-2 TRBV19 CASSIDGEGGYTF
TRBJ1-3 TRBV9 CASSEWDTSGNTIYF
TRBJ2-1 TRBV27 CASSLSTGGSYNEQFF
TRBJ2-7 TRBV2 CASSETSYSYEQYF
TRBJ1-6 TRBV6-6 CASSRQTGLTGNSPLHF